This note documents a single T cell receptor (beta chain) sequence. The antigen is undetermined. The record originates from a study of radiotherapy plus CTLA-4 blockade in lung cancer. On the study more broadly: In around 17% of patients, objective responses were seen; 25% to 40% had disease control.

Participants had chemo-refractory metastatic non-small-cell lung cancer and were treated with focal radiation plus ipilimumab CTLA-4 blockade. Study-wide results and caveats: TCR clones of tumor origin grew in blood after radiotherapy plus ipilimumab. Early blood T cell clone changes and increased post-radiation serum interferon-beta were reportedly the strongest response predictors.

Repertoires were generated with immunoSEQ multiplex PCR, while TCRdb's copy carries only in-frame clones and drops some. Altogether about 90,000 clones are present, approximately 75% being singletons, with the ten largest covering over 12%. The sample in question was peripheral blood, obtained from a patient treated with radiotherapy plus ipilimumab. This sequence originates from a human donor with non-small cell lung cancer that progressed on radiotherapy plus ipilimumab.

CDR3 coding DNA: TGTGCCAGCAGTCCCCCAGCGGGGGGCATTCAGTACTTC. Translation: CASSPPAGGIQYF. The chain links TRBV28 to TRBJ2-4; the match to TRBD2 covers 9 bases. V shed 5 bases, J shed 9 bases, and the junction held 5 bases outside the gene matches. This CDR3 is 13 amino acids long. The germline V gene has CDR1 MDHEN and CDR2 SYDVKM.